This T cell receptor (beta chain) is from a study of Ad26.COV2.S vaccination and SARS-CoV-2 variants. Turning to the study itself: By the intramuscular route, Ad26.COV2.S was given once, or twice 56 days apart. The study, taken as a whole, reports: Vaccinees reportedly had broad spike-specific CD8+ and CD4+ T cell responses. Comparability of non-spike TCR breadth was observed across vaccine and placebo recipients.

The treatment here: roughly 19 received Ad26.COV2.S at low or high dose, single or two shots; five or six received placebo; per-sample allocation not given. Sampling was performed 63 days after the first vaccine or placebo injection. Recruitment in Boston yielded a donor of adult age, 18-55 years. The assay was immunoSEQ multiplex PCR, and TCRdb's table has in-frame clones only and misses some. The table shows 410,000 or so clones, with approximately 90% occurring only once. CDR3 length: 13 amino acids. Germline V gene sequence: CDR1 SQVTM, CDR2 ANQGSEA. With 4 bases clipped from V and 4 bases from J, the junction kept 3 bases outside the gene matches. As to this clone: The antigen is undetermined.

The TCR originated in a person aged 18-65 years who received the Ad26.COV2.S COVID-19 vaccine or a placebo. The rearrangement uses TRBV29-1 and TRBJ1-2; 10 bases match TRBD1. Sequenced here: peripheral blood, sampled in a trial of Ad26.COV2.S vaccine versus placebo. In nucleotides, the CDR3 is TGCAGCGTTGTGACAGGGGGCGTCTATGGCTACACCTTC. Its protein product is CSVVTGGVYGYTF.